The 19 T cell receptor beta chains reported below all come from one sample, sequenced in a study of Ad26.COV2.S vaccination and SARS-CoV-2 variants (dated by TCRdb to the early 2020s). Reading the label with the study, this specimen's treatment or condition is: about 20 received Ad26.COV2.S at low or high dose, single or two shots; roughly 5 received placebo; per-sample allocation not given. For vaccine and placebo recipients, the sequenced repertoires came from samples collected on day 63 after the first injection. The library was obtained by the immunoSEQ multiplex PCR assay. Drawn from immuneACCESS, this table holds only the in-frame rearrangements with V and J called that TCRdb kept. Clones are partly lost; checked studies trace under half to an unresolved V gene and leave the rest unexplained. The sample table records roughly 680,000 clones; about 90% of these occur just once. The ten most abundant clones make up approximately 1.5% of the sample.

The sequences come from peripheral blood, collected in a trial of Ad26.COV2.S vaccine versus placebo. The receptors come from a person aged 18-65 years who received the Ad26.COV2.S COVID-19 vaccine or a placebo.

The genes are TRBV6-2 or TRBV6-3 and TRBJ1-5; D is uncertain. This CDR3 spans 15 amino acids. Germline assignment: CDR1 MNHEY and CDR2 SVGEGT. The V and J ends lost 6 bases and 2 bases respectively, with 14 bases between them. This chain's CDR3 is CASSFVSGRNQPQHF. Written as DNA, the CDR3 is TGTGCCAGCAGCTTCGTCTCAGGTCGCAATCAGCCCCAGCATTTT.

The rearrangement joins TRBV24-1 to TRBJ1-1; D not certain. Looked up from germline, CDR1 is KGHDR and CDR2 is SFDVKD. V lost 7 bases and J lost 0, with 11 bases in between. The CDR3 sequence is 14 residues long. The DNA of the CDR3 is TGTGCCACCAGGGCCCCGGGCTTGAACACTGAAGCTTTCTTT. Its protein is CATRAPGLNTEAFF.

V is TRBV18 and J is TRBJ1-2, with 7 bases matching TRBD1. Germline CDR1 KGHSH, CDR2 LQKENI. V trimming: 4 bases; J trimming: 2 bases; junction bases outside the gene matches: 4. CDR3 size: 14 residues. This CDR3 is CASSRQTGNYGYTF. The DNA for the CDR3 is TGTGCCAGCTCACGACAGACAGGGAACTATGGCTACACCTTC.

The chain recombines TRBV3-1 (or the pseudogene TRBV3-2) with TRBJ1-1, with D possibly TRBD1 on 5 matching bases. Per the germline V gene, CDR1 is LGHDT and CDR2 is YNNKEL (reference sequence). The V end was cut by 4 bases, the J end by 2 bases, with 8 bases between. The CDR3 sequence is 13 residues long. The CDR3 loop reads CASSLRTNTEAFF. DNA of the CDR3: TGTGCCAGCAGCCTTCGGACAAACACTGAAGCTTTCTTT.

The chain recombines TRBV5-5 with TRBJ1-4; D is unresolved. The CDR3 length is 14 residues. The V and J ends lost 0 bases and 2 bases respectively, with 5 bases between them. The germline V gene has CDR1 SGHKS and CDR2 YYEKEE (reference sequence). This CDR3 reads CASSLGQTNEKLFF. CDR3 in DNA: TGTGCCAGCAGCTTGGGGCAGACTAATGAAAAACTGTTTTTT.

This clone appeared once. CDR3 amino acids: CTSSRGSGSGNTIYF. The CDR3 DNA is TGCACCTCGAGTAGGGGTTCGGGCTCTGGAAACACCATATATTTT. V is TRBV5-1 and J is TRBJ1-3; D perhaps matches TRBD1 (5 bases). Germline CDR1 reads SGHRS; CDR2 reads YFSETQ. The CDR3 contains 15 residues.

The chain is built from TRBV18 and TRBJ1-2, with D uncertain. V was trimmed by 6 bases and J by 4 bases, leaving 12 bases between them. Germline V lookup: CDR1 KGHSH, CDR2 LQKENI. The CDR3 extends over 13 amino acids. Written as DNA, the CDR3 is TGTGCCAGCTCGTCAGACGGGAGCTATGGCTACACCTTC. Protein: CASSSDGSYGYTF.

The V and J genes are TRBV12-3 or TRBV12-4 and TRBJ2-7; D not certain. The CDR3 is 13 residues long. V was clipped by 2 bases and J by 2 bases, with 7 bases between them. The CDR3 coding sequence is TGTGCCAGCAGTTTAACACATCCCTACGAGCAGTACTTC. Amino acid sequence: CASSLTHPYEQYF.

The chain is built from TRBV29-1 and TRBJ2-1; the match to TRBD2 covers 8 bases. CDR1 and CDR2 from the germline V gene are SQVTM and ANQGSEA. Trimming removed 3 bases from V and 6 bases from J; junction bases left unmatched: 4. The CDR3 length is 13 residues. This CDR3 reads CSVDTSGGNEQFF. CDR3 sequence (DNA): TGCAGCGTTGATACAAGCGGGGGCAATGAGCAGTTCTTC.

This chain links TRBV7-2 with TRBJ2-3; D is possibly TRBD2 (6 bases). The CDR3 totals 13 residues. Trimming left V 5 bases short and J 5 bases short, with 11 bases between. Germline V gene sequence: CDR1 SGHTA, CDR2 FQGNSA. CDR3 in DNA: TGTGCCAGCAGCCTTCAAGCGGGAGATACGCAGTATTTT. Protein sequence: CASSLQAGDTQYF.

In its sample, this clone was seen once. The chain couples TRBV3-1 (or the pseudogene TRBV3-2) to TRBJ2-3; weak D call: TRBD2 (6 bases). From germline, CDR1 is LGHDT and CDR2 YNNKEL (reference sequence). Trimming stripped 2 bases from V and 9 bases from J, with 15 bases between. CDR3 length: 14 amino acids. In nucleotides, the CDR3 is TGTGCCAGCAGCCAACGGGACGGGGGAGGAACGCAGTATTTT. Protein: CASSQRDGGGTQYF.

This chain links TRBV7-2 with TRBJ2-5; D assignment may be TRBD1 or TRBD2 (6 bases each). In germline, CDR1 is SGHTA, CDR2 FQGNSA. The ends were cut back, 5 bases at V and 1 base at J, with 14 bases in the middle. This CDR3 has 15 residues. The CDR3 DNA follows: TGTGCCAGCAGCCCCGGAGGGGGGATCCAAGAGACCCAGTACTTC. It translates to CASSPGGGIQETQYF. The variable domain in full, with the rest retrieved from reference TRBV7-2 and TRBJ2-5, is GAGVSQSPSNKVTEKGKDVELRCDPISGHTALYWYRQSLGQGLEFLIYFQGNSAPDKSGLPSDRFSAERTGGSVSTLTIQRTQQEDSAVYLCASSPGGGIQETQYFGPGTRLLVL.

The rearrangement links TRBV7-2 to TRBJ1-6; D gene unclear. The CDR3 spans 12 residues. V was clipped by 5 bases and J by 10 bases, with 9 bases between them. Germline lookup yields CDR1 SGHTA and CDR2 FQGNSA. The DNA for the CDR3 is TGTGCCAGCAGCCTTCTCCTATCACCCCTCCACTTT. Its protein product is CASSLLLSPLHF.

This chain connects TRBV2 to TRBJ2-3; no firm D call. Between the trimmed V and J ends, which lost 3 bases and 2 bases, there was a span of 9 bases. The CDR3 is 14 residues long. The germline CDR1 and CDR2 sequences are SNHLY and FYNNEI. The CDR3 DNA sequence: TGTGCCAGCAGTGAGATACAGTACACAGATACGCAGTATTTT. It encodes CASSEIQYTDTQYF.

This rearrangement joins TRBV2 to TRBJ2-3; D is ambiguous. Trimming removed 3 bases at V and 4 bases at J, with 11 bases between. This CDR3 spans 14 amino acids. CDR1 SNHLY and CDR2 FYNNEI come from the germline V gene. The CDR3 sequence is CASSESSWADTQYF. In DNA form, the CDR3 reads TGTGCCAGCAGTGAGTCCTCCTGGGCAGATACGCAGTATTTT.

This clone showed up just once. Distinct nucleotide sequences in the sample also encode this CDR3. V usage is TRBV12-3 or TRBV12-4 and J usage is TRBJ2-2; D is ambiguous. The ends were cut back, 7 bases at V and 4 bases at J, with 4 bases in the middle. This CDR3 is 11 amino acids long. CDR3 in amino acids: CASTLTGELFF. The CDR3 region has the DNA TGTGCCAGCACCCTCACCGGGGAGCTGTTTTTT.

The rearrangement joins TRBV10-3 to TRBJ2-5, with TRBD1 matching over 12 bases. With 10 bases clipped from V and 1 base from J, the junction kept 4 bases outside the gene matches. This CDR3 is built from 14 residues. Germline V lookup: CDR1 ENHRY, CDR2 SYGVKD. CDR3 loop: CATTGQGAQETQYF. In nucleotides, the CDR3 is TGTGCCACAACGGGACAGGGGGCCCAAGAGACCCAGTACTTC.

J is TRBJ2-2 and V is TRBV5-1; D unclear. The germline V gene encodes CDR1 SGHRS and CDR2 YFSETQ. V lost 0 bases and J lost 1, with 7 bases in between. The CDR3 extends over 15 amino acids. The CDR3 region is CASSLERWNTGELFF. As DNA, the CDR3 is TGCGCCAGCAGCTTGGAGAGGTGGAACACCGGGGAGCTGTTTTTT.

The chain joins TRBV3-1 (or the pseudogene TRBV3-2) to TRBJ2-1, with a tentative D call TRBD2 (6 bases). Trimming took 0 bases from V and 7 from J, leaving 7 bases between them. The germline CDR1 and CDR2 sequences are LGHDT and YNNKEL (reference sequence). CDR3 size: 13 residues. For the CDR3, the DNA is TGTGCCAGCAGCCAAGATGCGGGGAATGAGCAGTTCTTC. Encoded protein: CASSQDAGNEQFF.